These T cell receptor beta chains were read from a single sample in a study of T cell repertoires in cytomegalovirus infection. From the reads, TCRdb called clonotypes with MiXCR, one entry per CDR3 protein. The sample records a few hundred thousand distinct CDR3 sequences, 33% being singletons. These receptors' targets are unknown. The sequencing here drew on cultured PBMCs, taken from culture after CMV antigen stimulation. Receptors originate from a human donor in good health (CMV status not recorded). Some clones in this sample may be carry-over from other donors' samples. Each CDR3 is given with its conserved first and last residue. Fields, in order: J gene, V gene, CDR3 protein.

J gene: TRBJ1-3
V gene: TRBV28
CDR3 protein: CASSSRDRVSGNTIYF

J gene: TRBJ1-4
V gene: TRBV4-1
CDR3 protein: CASSQVGQGDEKLFF

J gene: TRBJ1-2
V gene: TRBV9
CDR3 protein: CASSVGSSGILYGYTF

J gene: TRBJ1-4
V gene: TRBV7-9
CDR3 protein: CASSPWGPDEKLFF

J gene: TRBJ2-1
V gene: TRBV24-1
CDR3 protein: CATSVAGFSSEQFF

J gene: TRBJ1-2
V gene: TRBV5-4
CDR3 protein: CASSLEDRGYGYTF

J gene: TRBJ2-1
V gene: TRBV6-2/TRBV6-3
CDR3 protein: CASSYSGLSHEQFF

J gene: TRBJ2-1
V gene: TRBV29-1
CDR3 protein: CSVGLASNEQFF

J gene: TRBJ2-2
V gene: TRBV10-3
CDR3 protein: CAISKTSGTNTGELFF

J gene: TRBJ2-1
V gene: TRBV24-1
CDR3 protein: CATSDPSGKGGNEQFF

J gene: TRBJ1-5
V gene: TRBV6-2/TRBV6-3
CDR3 protein: CASSYPTGFNQPQHF

J gene: TRBJ2-1
V gene: TRBV12-3/TRBV12-4
CDR3 protein: CASSLGSGAGNEQFF

J gene: TRBJ2-3
V gene: TRBV9
CDR3 protein: CASSVLESQTNTQYF

J gene: TRBJ1-4
V gene: TRBV7-2
CDR3 protein: CASSLGGGTNEKLFF

J gene: TRBJ2-1
V gene: TRBV6-2/TRBV6-3
CDR3 protein: CASSGTPYNEQFF

J gene: TRBJ1-4
V gene: TRBV7-8
CDR3 protein: CASSFRLGGTGEKLFF

J gene: TRBJ2-1
V gene: TRBV2
CDR3 protein: CASKAGYNEQFF

J gene: TRBJ2-7
V gene: TRBV20-1
CDR3 protein: CSASSPGQASYEQYF

J gene: TRBJ1-1
V gene: TRBV4-1
CDR3 protein: CASSQAPNTEAFF

J gene: TRBJ2-3
V gene: TRBV7-2
CDR3 protein: CASSLAQEDTQYF

J gene: TRBJ2-1
V gene: TRBV6-6
CDR3 protein: CASSYSWAGGPSNEQFF

J gene: TRBJ2-7
V gene: TRBV20-1
CDR3 protein: CSAREKVGQPYEQYF

J gene: TRBJ2-1
V gene: TRBV6-8
CDR3 protein: CASSYVGLKEGQFF

J gene: TRBJ1-2
V gene: TRBV5-1
CDR3 protein: CASSLFTGTAFGYTF

J gene: TRBJ2-1
V gene: TRBV4-1
CDR3 protein: CASSQDRTSYNEQFF

J gene: TRBJ2-3
V gene: TRBV7-2
CDR3 protein: CASSLAGSTASTDTQYF

J gene: TRBJ2-7
V gene: TRBV6-1
CDR3 protein: CASSRLVYDEQYF

J gene: TRBJ2-4
V gene: TRBV12-3/TRBV12-4
CDR3 protein: CASSSGTSVYLAKNIQYF

J gene: TRBJ1-4
V gene: TRBV18
CDR3 protein: CASSPQGLTNEKLFF

J gene: TRBJ2-7
V gene: TRBV19
CDR3 protein: CASRLDRSSYEQYF

J gene: TRBJ2-5
V gene: TRBV4-1
CDR3 protein: CASSLTDGETQYF

J gene: TRBJ1-5
V gene: TRBV6-2/TRBV6-3
CDR3 protein: CASSYYQGVHQPQHF

J gene: TRBJ2-3
V gene: TRBV12-3/TRBV12-4
CDR3 protein: CASSFGAGEVDTQYF

J gene: TRBJ1-1
V gene: TRBV6-1
CDR3 protein: CASSHSPGGTEAFF

J gene: TRBJ1-4
V gene: TRBV2
CDR3 protein: CASRMDSGNEKLFF